Detailed here is one T cell receptor beta chain. This entry belongs to a study of blood T cell repertoires in COVID-19. Clones were sequenced by immunoSEQ multiplex PCR, and TCRdb holds only the in-frame ones, with some missing. The data contain around 200,000 clones, 85% to 90% of them singletons. The CDR3 has 18 residues. Per germline, CDR1 MGHRA and CDR2 YSYEKL. With V trimmed by 3 bases and J by 2 bases, 10 bases remained unmatched. Sequencing input: peripheral blood. The clonotype was recovered from a man between 60 and 75 years old who had recovered from COVID-19. The chain links TRBV4-1 to TRBJ2-6; 7 bases are a match to TRBD1. Here the CDR3 DNA reads TGCGCCAGCAGCCAGTGGGAACAGGGGAACGCTGGGGCCAACGTCCTGACTTTC. Amino acids: CASSQWEQGNAGANVLTF.